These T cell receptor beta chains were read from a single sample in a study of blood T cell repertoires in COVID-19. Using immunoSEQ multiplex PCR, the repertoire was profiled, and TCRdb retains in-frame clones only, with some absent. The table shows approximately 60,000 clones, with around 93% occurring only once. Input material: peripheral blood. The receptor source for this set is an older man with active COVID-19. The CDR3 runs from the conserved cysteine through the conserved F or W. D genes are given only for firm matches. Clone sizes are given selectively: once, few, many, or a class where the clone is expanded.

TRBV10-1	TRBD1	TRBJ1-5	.	CASSVAKRRTGEMIQPQHF	TGCGCCAGCAGTGTGGCCAAAAGAAGGACAGGGGAAATGATACAGCCCCAGCATTTT
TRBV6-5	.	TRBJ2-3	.	CASSYSTGNTQYF	TGTGCCAGCAGTTACTCAACAGGGAATACGCAGTATTTT
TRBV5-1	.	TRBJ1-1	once	CASSWAQGLGTEAFF	TGCGCCAGCAGCTGGGCCCAGGGGTTGGGGACTGAAGCTTTCTTT
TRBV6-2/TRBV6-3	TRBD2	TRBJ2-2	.	CASSHSGGPGELFF	TGTGCCAGCAGCCATAGCGGGGGGCCCGGGGAGCTGTTTTTT
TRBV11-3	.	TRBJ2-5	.	CASSLGDSVRQETQYF	TGTGCCAGCAGCTTAGGCGACAGTGTTAGGCAAGAGACCCAGTACTTC
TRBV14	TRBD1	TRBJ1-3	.	CASGQGNTGNTIYF	TGTGCCAGCGGACAGGGGAATACTGGAAACACCATATATTTT
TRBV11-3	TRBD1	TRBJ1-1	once	CASSQGQGYEAFF	TGTGCCAGCAGCCAGGGACAGGGCTATGAAGCTTTCTTT
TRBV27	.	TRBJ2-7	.	CASSSWAQSSYEQYF	TGTGCCAGCAGCTCGTGGGCACAAAGCTCCTACGAGCAGTACTTC
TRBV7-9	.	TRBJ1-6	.	CASSPSGASSYNSPLHF	TGTGCCAGCAGCCCCTCAGGGGCCAGCTCCTATAATTCACCCCTCCACTTT
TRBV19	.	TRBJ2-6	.	CSSGSGANVLTF	TGTAGCTCAGGGTCTGGGGCCAACGTCCTGACTTTC
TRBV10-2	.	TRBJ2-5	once	CASSDYYKETQYF	TGCGCCAGCAGTGATTACTACAAAGAGACCCAGTACTTC
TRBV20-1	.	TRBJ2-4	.	CSASGGARKNIQYF	TGCAGTGCTAGTGGGGGCGCTCGCAAAAACATTCAGTACTTC
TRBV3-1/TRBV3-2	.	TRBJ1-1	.	CASSQSGRVTEAFF	TGTGCCAGCAGCCAATCAGGGAGGGTCACTGAAGCTTTCTTT
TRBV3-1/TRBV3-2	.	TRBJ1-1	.	CASSALTSNTEAFF	TGTGCCAGCAGCGCCTTGACATCGAACACTGAAGCTTTCTTT
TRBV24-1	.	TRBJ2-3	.	CATSDSKGRGGYYLTDTQYF	TGTGCCACCAGTGACTCCAAGGGACGGGGAGGATACTATCTCACAGATACGCAGTATTTT
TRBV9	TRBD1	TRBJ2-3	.	CASSVAPRTGASTDTQYF	TGTGCCAGCAGCGTAGCCCCCCGGACAGGAGCAAGCACAGATACGCAGTATTTT
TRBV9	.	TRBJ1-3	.	CASNAGLGNTIYF	TGTGCCAGCAATGCCGGGTTGGGAAACACCATATATTTT
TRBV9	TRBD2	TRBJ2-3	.	CASSVVVPGGPLDTQYF	TGTGCCAGCAGCGTAGTAGTCCCGGGGGGGCCCCTAGATACGCAGTATTTT
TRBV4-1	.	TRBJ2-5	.	CASSQDLQGGLETQYF	TGCGCCAGCAGCCAAGATCTGCAGGGAGGATTGGAGACCCAGTACTTC
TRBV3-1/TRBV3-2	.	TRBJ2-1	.	CASSQVGRGDEQFF	TGTGCCAGCAGCCAAGTAGGGCGGGGCGATGAGCAGTTCTTC
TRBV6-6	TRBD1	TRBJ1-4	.	CASSRQGATNEKLFF	TGTGCCAGCAGTCGTCAGGGGGCAACTAATGAAAAACTGTTTTTT
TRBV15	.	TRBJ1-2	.	CATSREKSGLSYGYTF	TGTGCCACCAGCAGAGAAAAGTCGGGACTGAGTTATGGCTACACCTTC
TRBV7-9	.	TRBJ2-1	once	CASSSMSYNEQFF	TGTGCCAGCAGCTCCATGAGCTACAATGAGCAGTTCTTC
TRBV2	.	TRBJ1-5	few	CASSEGGYGNQPQHF	TGTGCCAGCAGTGAAGGAGGGTACGGCAATCAGCCCCAGCATTTT
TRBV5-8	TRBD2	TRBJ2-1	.	CASSLVALAGHYNEQFF	TGTGCCAGCAGCTTGGTTGCCCTAGCGGGGCACTACAATGAGCAGTTCTTC
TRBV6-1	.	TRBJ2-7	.	CASSKAGTRSYEQYF	TGTGCCAGCAGTAAAGCCGGGACACGGTCCTACGAGCAGTACTTC
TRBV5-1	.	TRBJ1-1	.	CASSLVGLLNTEAFF	TGCGCCAGCAGCTTGGTGGGGCTTCTGAACACTGAAGCTTTCTTT
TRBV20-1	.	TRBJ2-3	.	CSASRTGTSFDTQYF	TGCAGTGCTAGTCGCACAGGGACATCCTTCGATACGCAGTATTTT
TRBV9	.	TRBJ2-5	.	CASSPSGLQETQYF	TGTGCCAGCAGCCCATCGGGACTGCAAGAGACCCAGTACTTC
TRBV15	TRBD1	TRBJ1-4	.	CAAGGESEKLFF	TGTGCAGCAGGGGGCGAGAGTGAAAAACTGTTTTTT
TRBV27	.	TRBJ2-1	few	CASSLSLAGNEQFF	TGTGCCAGCAGTTTATCACTAGCCGGCAATGAGCAGTTCTTC